This TCR beta chain was identified during a study of T cell repertoires in cytomegalovirus infection. The CDR3 has 14 amino acids. Trimming cost V 5 bases and J 6 bases, with 17 bases left between them. MiXCR was run by TCRdb on the reads, yielding one entry per CDR3 protein. The sample carries around 740,000 distinct CDR3 sequences, roughly 36% recorded once. The material sequenced was PBMCs. The receptor was derived from a human donor in good health (CMV status not recorded). Some clones in this sample may be carry-over from other donors' samples. The chain recombines TRBV12-3 or TRBV12-4 with TRBJ2-7, with D hard to call. The CDR3 coding sequence is TGTGCCAGCAGTGCTACGAGAGCAGGTCCCGAGCAGTACTTC. It is translated as CASSATRAGPEQYF.